A selection of T cell receptor beta chains follows, all from one sample in a study of cytomegalovirus exposure and HLA in healthy donors. This table comes from immunoSEQ multiplex PCR, and its TCRdb copy is limited to in-frame clones, with some not included. The sample lists 220,000 or so clones, 85% to 95% occurring once. Sequenced sample: PBMCs. The receptors were sampled from a young woman in good health and CMV-seronegative. The CDR3 runs from the conserved cysteine through the conserved F or W. D genes are given only for firm matches. Part of the rows lack a size; the others show once, few, many or a class for expanded clones.

d_call,clone_size,j_call,v_call,cdr3_aa,cdr3_nt
-,-,TRBJ1-6,TRBV5-6,CASSGTEWSNSPLHF,TGTGCCAGCAGCGGGACTGAATGGTCTAATTCACCCCTCCACTTT
TRBD2,-,TRBJ2-3,TRBV2,CASSETSGPFGDTTDTQYF,TGTGCCAGCAGTGAAACTAGCGGGCCGTTCGGAGACACAACAGATACGCAGTATTTT
TRBD2,-,TRBJ2-1,TRBV5-6,CASRTAGGLMGEQFF,TGTGCCAGCAGAACTGCGGGAGGGCTTATGGGTGAGCAGTTCTTC
-,-,TRBJ2-1,TRBV10-3,CAISERGGNEQFF,TGTGCCATCAGTGAGAGAGGTGGCAATGAGCAGTTCTTC
TRBD1,-,TRBJ1-6,TRBV7-8,CASSEGTGGRSPLHF,TGTGCCAGCAGCGAAGGGACAGGGGGTCGTTCACCCCTCCACTTT
TRBD2,-,TRBJ2-7,TRBV18,CASSPELAAHEQYF,TGTGCCAGCTCACCGGAGCTAGCGGCCCACGAGCAGTACTTC
-,-,TRBJ2-4,TRBV12-5,CASATGIAGQNIQYF,TGTGCTAGTGCTACAGGGATAGCGGGCCAAAACATTCAGTACTTC
-,once,TRBJ2-7,TRBV19,CASSIFARGSYEQYF,TGTGCCAGTAGTATCTTTGCCAGGGGATCCTACGAGCAGTACTTC
-,-,TRBJ2-2,TRBV5-8,CASSLDFGELFF,TGTGCCAGCAGCTTGGACTTCGGGGAGCTGTTTTTT
-,-,TRBJ2-4,TRBV2,CASSDEGVPKNIQYF,TGTGCCAGCAGTGACGAGGGAGTACCCAAAAACATTCAGTACTTC
-,-,TRBJ2-7,TRBV25-1,CASSEHKTVASYEQYF,TGTGCCAGCAGTGAACACAAGACAGTTGCCTCCTACGAGCAGTACTTC
TRBD1,-,TRBJ1-1,TRBV28,CASGETGGRLVNTEAFF,TGTGCCAGCGGAGAGACAGGGGGGCGTTTGGTGAACACTGAAGCTTTCTTT
-,-,TRBJ1-1,TRBV2,CASHPRQAENTEAFF,TGTGCCAGCCATCCAAGACAGGCCGAGAACACTGAAGCTTTCTTT
-,-,TRBJ1-5,TRBV10-3,CAISDSGGDQPQHF,TGTGCCATCAGTGACTCCGGCGGGGATCAGCCCCAGCATTTT
TRBD1,-,TRBJ2-7,TRBV15,CATSRTGIGSYEQYF,TGTGCCACCAGCAGGACAGGGATAGGATCCTACGAGCAGTACTTC
TRBD2,few,TRBJ2-3,TRBV7-2,CASSLGSGSTDTQYF,TGTGCCAGCAGCTTAGGTAGCGGGAGCACAGATACGCAGTATTTT
-,-,TRBJ1-5,TRBV10-3,CAISAPGAEQPQHF,TGTGCCATCAGTGCCCCAGGGGCTGAGCAGCCCCAGCATTTT
TRBD2,-,TRBJ2-5,TRBV6-4,CASSSPRAGGPETQYF,TGTGCCAGCAGTAGTCCTCGAGCGGGAGGGCCTGAGACCCAGTACTTC
-,-,TRBJ2-7,TRBV15,CATSRGPPGQGGFEQYF,TGTGCCACCAGCAGAGGCCCCCCTGGGCAGGGGGGCTTTGAGCAGTACTTC
TRBD1,-,TRBJ1-1,TRBV27,CASSLDRDRAEAFF,TGTGCCAGCAGTTTAGACAGGGACCGTGCTGAAGCTTTCTTT
-,-,TRBJ2-1,TRBV28,CASRTGLYNEQFF,TGTGCCAGCAGAACGGGACTTTACAATGAGCAGTTCTTC
-,-,TRBJ2-5,TRBV5-1,CASSPEGQTRGGETQYF,TGCGCCAGCAGCCCGGAAGGACAGACAAGAGGAGGAGAGACCCAGTACTTC
-,once,TRBJ2-7,TRBV20-1,CSGGLKYEQYF,TGCAGCGGGGGGCTCAAGTACGAGCAGTACTTC
TRBD1,-,TRBJ2-5,TRBV6-1,CASSFGQGARETQYF,TGTGCCAGCAGTTTCGGACAGGGGGCAAGGGAGACCCAGTACTTC
TRBD1,-,TRBJ1-5,TRBV18,CASSAGQGRNQPQHF,TGTGCCAGCTCAGCTGGACAGGGGAGAAATCAGCCCCAGCATTTT
-,-,TRBJ2-3,TRBV6-1,CASSALVSRLAVGTDTQYF,TGTGCCAGCAGTGCCCTGGTCTCCCGTTTAGCGGTAGGCACAGATACGCAGTATTTT
-,-,TRBJ1-2,TRBV5-4,CASSLDRGSGYTF,TGTGCCAGCAGCTTGGATCGGGGTTCGGGCTACACCTTC
-,-,TRBJ1-2,TRBV28,CASSLSNHREGYTF,TGTGCCAGCAGTTTATCGAACCACCGCGAAGGCTACACCTTC
TRBD1,-,TRBJ2-1,TRBV30,CAWSAGTGGSDEQFF,TGTGCCTGGAGCGCCGGGACAGGGGGTTCCGATGAGCAGTTCTTC
TRBD1,-,TRBJ2-7,TRBV29-1,CSVGDDRGRPYEQYF,TGCAGCGTTGGGGATGACAGGGGGCGCCCCTACGAGCAGTACTTC
TRBD2,-,TRBJ2-1,TRBV2,CASSSPGLAGGPGYNEQFF,TGTGCCAGCAGTAGTCCGGGACTAGCGGGAGGCCCGGGGTACAATGAGCAGTTCTTC
-,-,TRBJ1-1,TRBV19,CASSRGRVGNTEAFF,TGTGCCAGTAGTAGGGGGCGAGTCGGTAACACTGAAGCTTTCTTT
-,-,TRBJ1-5,TRBV30,CAWSYLLGGNQPQHF,TGTGCCTGGAGCTATCTCCTAGGAGGCAATCAGCCCCAGCATTTT
-,-,TRBJ2-2,TRBV30,CAWSIAGGTGELFF,TGTGCCTGGAGTATTGCAGGGGGGACCGGGGAGCTGTTTTTT
TRBD2,-,TRBJ2-2,TRBV11-2,CASSLGASGLTGELFF,TGTGCCAGCAGCTTAGGCGCTAGCGGGCTGACCGGGGAGCTGTTTTTT
TRBD2,-,TRBJ2-1,TRBV30,CAWTSGRNEQFF,TGTGCCTGGACTAGCGGGAGGAATGAACAGTTCTTC
TRBD2,-,TRBJ2-1,TRBV19,CASSISSGRMGEQFF,TGTGCCAGTAGTATATCTAGCGGGAGAATGGGGGAGCAGTTCTTC
TRBD2,once,TRBJ2-7,TRBV28,CASSFLAGVGEQYF,TGTGCCAGCAGTTTTCTAGCGGGAGTGGGCGAGCAGTACTTC
TRBD1,-,TRBJ1-1,TRBV10-3,CAIKAGGEAFF,TGTGCCATCAAGGCAGGGGGTGAAGCTTTCTTT